The TCR beta chain described here comes from a study of T cell repertoires in cytomegalovirus infection. Study-level findings and limits: Cumulative public TCR beta family frequency identified CMV carriers with the relevant HLA.

TCRdb fed the reads into MiXCR, producing one record per CDR3 protein. The sample shows about 360,000 distinct CDR3 sequences, 15% to 20% of them seen only once. As to this clonotype: What it recognizes is unknown.

Germline V gene lookup returns CDR1 MNHEY and CDR2 SVGEGT. The CDR3 runs to 12 residues. Trimming shortened V by 10 bases and J by 1 base, and 10 bases separated the two germline ends. The chain employs TRBV6-2 or TRBV6-3 and TRBJ1-1; D remains unclear. The clonotype originates from a human donor in good health (CMV status not recorded). Some clones in this sample may be carry-over from other donors' samples. The sequencing sample was made of PBMCs. For the CDR3, the DNA is TGTGCCACCGCTCCGAGGAACACTGAAGCTTTCTTT. Its protein is CATAPRNTEAFF.